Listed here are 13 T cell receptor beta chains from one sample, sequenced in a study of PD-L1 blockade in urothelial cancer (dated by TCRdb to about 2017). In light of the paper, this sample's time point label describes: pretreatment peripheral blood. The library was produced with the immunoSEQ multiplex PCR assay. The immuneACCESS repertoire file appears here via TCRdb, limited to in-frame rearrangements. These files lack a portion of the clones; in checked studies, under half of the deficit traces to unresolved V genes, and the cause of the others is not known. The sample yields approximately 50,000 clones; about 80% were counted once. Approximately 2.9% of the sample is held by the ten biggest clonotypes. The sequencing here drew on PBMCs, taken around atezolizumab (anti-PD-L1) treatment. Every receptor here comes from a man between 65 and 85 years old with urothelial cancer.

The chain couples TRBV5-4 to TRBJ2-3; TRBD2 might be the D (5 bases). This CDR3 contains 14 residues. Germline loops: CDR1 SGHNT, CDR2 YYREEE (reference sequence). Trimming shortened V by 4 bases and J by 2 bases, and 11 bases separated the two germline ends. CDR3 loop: CASSQKRDTDTQYF. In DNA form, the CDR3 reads TGTGCCAGCAGCCAAAAACGGGACACAGATACGCAGTATTTT.

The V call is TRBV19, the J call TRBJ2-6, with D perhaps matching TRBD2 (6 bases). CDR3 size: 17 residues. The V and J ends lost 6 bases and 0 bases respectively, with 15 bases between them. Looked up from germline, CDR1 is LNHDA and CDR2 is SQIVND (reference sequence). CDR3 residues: CASSNGGYYSGANVLTF. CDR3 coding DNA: TGTGCCAGTAGCAACGGGGGATATTACTCTGGGGCCAACGTCCTGACTTTC.

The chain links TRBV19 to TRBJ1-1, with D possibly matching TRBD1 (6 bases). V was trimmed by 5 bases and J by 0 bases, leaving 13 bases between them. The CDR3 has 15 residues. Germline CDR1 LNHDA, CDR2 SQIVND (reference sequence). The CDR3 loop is CASSRRRGMNTEAFF. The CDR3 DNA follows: TGTGCCAGTAGTCGGCGTAGGGGGATGAACACTGAAGCTTTCTTT.

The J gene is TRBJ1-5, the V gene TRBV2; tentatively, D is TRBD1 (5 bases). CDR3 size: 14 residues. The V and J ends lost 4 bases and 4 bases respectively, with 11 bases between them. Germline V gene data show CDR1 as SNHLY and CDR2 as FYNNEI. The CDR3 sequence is CASSVQGLNQPQHF. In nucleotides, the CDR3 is TGTGCCAGCAGTGTTCAGGGCCTTAATCAGCCCCAGCATTTT.

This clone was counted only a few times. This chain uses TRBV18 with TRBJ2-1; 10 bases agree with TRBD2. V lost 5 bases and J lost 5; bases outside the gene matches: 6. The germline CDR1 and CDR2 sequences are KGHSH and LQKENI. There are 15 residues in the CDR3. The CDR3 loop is CASSSLAGVDNEQFF. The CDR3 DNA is TGTGCCAGCTCATCGCTAGCGGGAGTAGACAATGAGCAGTTCTTC.

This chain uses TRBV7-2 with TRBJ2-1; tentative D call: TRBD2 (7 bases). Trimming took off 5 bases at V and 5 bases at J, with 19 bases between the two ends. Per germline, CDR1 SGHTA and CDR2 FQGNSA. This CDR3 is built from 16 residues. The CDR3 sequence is CASSRGGGNIDNEQFF. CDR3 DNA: TGTGCCAGCAGCCGTGGGGGGGGCAACATCGACAATGAGCAGTTCTTC.

In nucleotides, the CDR3 is TGTGCCAGCAGGGGCAGGGGTGGGCAGCCCCAGCATTTT. This codes for CASRGRGGQPQHF. The V call is TRBV6-1, the J call TRBJ1-5; perhaps TRBD1 as D (6 bases). V was shortened by 6 bases and J by 7 bases, with 13 bases between the two germline ends. This CDR3 spans 13 amino acids. CDR1 is MNHNS, CDR2 SASEGT, per germline.

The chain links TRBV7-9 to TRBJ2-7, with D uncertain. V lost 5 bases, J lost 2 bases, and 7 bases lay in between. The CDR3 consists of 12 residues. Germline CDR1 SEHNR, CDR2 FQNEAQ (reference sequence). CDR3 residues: CASSPRAYEQYF. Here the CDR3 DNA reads TGTGCCAGCAGCCCCCGAGCCTACGAGCAGTACTTC.

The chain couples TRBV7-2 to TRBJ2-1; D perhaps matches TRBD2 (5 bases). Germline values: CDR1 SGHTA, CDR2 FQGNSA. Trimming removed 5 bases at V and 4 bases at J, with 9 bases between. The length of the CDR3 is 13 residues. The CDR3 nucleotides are TGTGCCAGCAGCACACGCGGGTACAATGAGCAGTTCTTC. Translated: CASSTRGYNEQFF. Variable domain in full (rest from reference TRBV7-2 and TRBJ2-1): GAGVSQSPSNKVTEKGKDVELRCDPISGHTALYWYRQSLGQGLEFLIYFQGNSAPDKSGLPSDRFSAERTGGSVSTLTIQRTQQEDSAVYLCASSTRGYNEQFFGPGTRLTVL.

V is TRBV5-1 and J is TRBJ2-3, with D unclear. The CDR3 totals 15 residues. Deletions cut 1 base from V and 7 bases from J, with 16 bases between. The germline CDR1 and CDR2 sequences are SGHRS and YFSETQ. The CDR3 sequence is CASSLRDSSKNTQYF. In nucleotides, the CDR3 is TGCGCCAGCAGCTTGAGAGACTCCTCAAAGAATACGCAGTATTTT.

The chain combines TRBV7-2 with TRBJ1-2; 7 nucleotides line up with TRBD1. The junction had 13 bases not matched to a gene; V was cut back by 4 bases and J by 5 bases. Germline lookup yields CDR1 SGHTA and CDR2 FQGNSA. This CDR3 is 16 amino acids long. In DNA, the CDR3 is TGTGCCAGCAGCTCCGCTCCGAGGGGGCTAGGATATGGCTACACCTTC. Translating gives CASSSAPRGLGYGYTF.

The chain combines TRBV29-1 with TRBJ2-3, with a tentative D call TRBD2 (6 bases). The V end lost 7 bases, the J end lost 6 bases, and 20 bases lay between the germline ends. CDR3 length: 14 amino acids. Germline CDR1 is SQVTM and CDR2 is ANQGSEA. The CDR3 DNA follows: TGCAGCGGGGGCGGCGGGACGACCGGGGATACGCAGTATTTT. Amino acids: CSGGGGTTGDTQYF.

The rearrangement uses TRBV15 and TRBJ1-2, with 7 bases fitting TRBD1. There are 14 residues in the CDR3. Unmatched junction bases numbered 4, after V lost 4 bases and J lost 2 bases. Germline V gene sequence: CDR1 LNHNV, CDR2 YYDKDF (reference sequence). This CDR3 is CATSKGQRNYGYTF. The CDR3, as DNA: TGTGCCACCAGCAAGGGACAGAGAAACTATGGCTACACCTTC.